This T cell receptor (beta chain) comes out of a study of CD8 T cells in ankylosing spondylitis. Points on this clonotype: Its matching antigen is unknown.

Study outcomes and limitations: Enrichment of disease-linked clones was reportedly significant in matched ankylosing spondylitis synovial fluid. Made up of 7 to 9 highly homologous variants, a TCR beta motif appeared characteristic of ankylosing spondylitis blood.

Scientists made TCR beta libraries using quantitative 5'-RACE with molecular barcodes. MiXCR, run by TCRdb on the 5' RACE reads, gives a single entry per CDR3 protein. Of fewer than 750,000 distinct CDR3 sequences listed, over 15% are singletons. The V and J ends lost 0 bases and 6 bases respectively, with 8 bases between them. CDR1 and CDR2 from the germline V gene are MGHRA and YSYEKL. This CDR3 spans 13 amino acids. Sample: blood, either unsorted or a sorted T cell fraction (not recorded which). This sequence joins TRBV4-1 and TRBJ1-1; possibly TRBD1 for D (6 bases). The receptor's source is a male donor with ankylosing spondylitis. CDR3 bases: TGCGCCAGCAGCCAAGACAGGGGCGCTGAAGCTTTCTTT. Encoded protein: CASSQDRGAEAFF.